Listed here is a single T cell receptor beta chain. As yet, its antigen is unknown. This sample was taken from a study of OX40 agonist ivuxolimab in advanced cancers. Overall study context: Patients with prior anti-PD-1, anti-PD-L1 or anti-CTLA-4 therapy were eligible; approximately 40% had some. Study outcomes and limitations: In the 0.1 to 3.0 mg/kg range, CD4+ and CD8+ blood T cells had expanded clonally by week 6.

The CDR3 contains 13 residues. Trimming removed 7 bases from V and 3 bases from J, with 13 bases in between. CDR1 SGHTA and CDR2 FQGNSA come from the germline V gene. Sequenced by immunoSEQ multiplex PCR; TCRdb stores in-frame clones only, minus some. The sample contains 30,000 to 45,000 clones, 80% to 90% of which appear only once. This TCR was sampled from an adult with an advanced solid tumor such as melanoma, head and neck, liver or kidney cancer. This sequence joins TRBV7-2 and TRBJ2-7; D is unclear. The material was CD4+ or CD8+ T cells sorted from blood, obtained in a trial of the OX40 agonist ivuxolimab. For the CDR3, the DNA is TGTGCCAGCACCCCCGGGCGCGACTACGAGCAGTACTTC. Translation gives CASTPGRDYEQYF. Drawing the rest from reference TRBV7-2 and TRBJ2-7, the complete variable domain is GAGVSQSPSNKVTEKGKDVELRCDPISGHTALYWYRQSLGQGLEFLIYFQGNSAPDKSGLPSDRFSAERTGGSVSTLTIQRTQQEDSAVYLCASTPGRDYEQYFGPGTRLTVT.